The 3 T cell receptor beta chains presented below share a single source sample, sequenced in a study of blood T cell repertoires in COVID-19. Generated by immunoSEQ multiplex PCR, the TCRdb table keeps only in-frame clones and is missing some. In the table there are about 66,000 clones, approximately 90% of which are singletons. Sequencing was performed on peripheral blood. All receptors derive from a human donor in a cohort sampled during active COVID-19.

The V gene is TRBV5-1, the J gene TRBJ2-2, with 7 nucleotides matching TRBD1. Germline loops: CDR1 SGHRS, CDR2 YFSETQ. This CDR3 spans 15 amino acids. The J segment lost 1 base and the V segment lost 0 bases, leaving 0 bases of the junction unmatched. The CDR3 sequence: CASSLDRGNTGELFF. CDR3 DNA: TGCGCCAGCAGCTTGGACAGGGGGAACACCGGGGAGCTGTTTTTT.

The rearrangement links TRBV27 to TRBJ2-3; no firm D call. Trimming left V 0 bases short and J 1 base short, with 5 bases between. Germline CDR1 MNHEY, CDR2 SMNVEV (reference sequence). The CDR3 is made up of 14 amino acids. The CDR3 DNA reads TGTGCCAGCAGTTTATCGAGAGGCACAGATACGCAGTATTTT. This codes for CASSLSRGTDTQYF.

This clone was seen a single time. The chain combines TRBV2 with TRBJ2-3; TRBD1 is a possible D gene (6 bases). V lost 7 bases, J lost 6 bases, and 14 bases lay in between. Germline CDR1 SNHLY, CDR2 FYNNEI. The CDR3 spans 13 residues. For the CDR3, the DNA is TGTGCCAGCATCAACAACAGGGTGGATACGCAGTATTTT. This sequence encodes CASINNRVDTQYF. Together with reference TRBV2 and TRBJ2-3, the CDR3 gives the full variable domain: EPEVTQTPSHQVTQMGQEVILRCVPISNHLYFYWYRQILGQKVEFLVSFYNNEISEKSEIFDDQFSVERPDGSNFTLKIRSTKLEDSAMYFCASINNRVDTQYFGPGTRLTVL.